This passage covers 20 T cell receptor beta chains from one sample sequenced in a study of blood T cell repertoires in COVID-19 (dated by TCRdb to 2018 to 2020). Libraries were constructed by the immunoSEQ multiplex PCR assay. Here the immuneACCESS table is served through TCRdb, limited to in-frame sequences with V and J called. Missing clones are a known gap in these copies; in checked studies unresolved V genes cover under half, and the rest lacks a known reason. The sample has fewer than 200,000 clones on record, roughly 79% of them singletons. The ten largest clonotypes hold over 20% of the sample. The sample taken for sequencing was peripheral blood. The origin of the receptors is an elderly woman with acute or convalescent COVID-19.

The rearrangement joins TRBV5-1 to TRBJ1-1, with TRBD1 as a possible D gene (6 bases). Per germline, CDR1 SGHRS and CDR2 YFSETQ. The CDR3 totals 13 residues. The V end was cut by 0 bases, the J end by 5 bases, with 8 bases between. CDR3 amino acids: CASSLEQGTEAFF. The CDR3 region has the DNA TGCGCCAGCAGCTTGGAACAGGGAACTGAAGCTTTCTTT. Supplemented by reference TRBV5-1 and TRBJ1-1, the full variable domain reads KAGVTQTPRYLIKTRGQQVTLSCSPISGHRSVSWYQQTPGQGLQFLFEYFSETQRNKGNFPGRFSGRQFSNSRSEMNVSTLELGDSALYLCASSLEQGTEAFFGQGTRLTVV.

Note on this clone: Relative to the germline gene, one junction end is altered; a read error may explain this. This chain joins TRBV15 and TRBJ1-5, with 10 bases lining up with TRBD1. This CDR3 contains 16 residues. Germline CDR1 is LNHNV and CDR2 is YYDKDF (reference sequence). The CDR3 DNA reads TGTGCCACCAGCAGAGTCGCGACAGGGGGCAACCAGCCCCAGCATTTT. Amino acids: CATSRVATGGNQPQHF.

The chain uses TRBV27 and TRBJ1-1; D may be TRBD1 (5 bases). With 5 bases removed from V and 4 bases from J, the gap between germline ends came to 17 bases. Germline-derived CDR1 and CDR2 are MNHEY and SMNVEV (reference sequence). This CDR3 contains 15 residues. The CDR3 loop reads CASSAWGGMGTEAFF. The CDR3 DNA sequence: TGTGCCAGCAGTGCCTGGGGGGGGATGGGCACTGAAGCTTTCTTT.

The gene calls are TRBV30 and TRBJ1-5; D call uncertain. This CDR3 is 14 amino acids long. Trimming removed 1 base from V and 5 bases from J, with 12 bases in between. The V gene's germline CDR1 is GTSNPN and CDR2 SVGIG (reference sequence). The CDR3 spells CAWSGVSRDQPQHF. CDR3 sequence (DNA): TGTGCCTGGAGTGGAGTAAGCCGGGATCAGCCCCAGCATTTT.

The sample holds one count of this clone. The chain joins TRBV18 to TRBJ2-7; 9 nucleotides line up with TRBD1. The V gene's germline CDR1 is KGHSH and CDR2 LQKENI. V dropped 3 bases and J dropped 7; count of bases not matched to a gene: 7. The CDR3 covers 14 residues. Here the CDR3 reads CASSPVGQGGEQYF. The CDR3 DNA reads as TGTGCCAGCTCACCGGTGGGACAGGGTGGAGAGCAGTACTTC.

The V call is TRBV5-1, the J call TRBJ2-5; tentative D call: TRBD2 (5 bases). The CDR3 has 15 residues. With 0 bases removed from V and 2 bases from J, the gap between germline ends came to 11 bases. Germline assignment: CDR1 SGHRS and CDR2 YFSETQ. Written as DNA, the CDR3 is TGCGCCAGCAGCTTGGCGGGGTCAGCGCAAGAGACCCAGTACTTC. As protein: CASSLAGSAQETQYF.

This chain uses TRBV12-5 with TRBJ2-5, with D perhaps TRBD1 (6 bases). Germline CDR1 is LGHNT and CDR2 is FRNRAP. The length of the CDR3 is 17 residues. Between the trimmed V and J ends, which lost 1 base and 4 bases, there was a span of 19 bases. The DNA of the CDR3 is TGTGCTAGTGGTTTGGGCCCGACAGGCATCAGGGGAGAGACCCAGTACTTC. The encoded protein is CASGLGPTGIRGETQYF.

The CDR3, as DNA: TGTGCCAGTACCAGGAGAGGGGACTACTCTGGAAACACCATATATTTT. Translation: CASTRRGDYSGNTIYF. The chain recombines TRBV19 with TRBJ1-3, with D possibly TRBD1 on 5 matching bases. Deletions cut 7 bases from V and 0 bases from J, with 16 bases between. This CDR3 has 16 residues. Germline-derived CDR1 and CDR2 are LNHDA and SQIVND (reference sequence).

This clone has only a few counts. The rearrangement links TRBV4-2 to TRBJ2-5, with D unclear. The germline CDR1 and CDR2 sequences are LGHNA and YNFKEQ. There are 13 residues in the CDR3. V lost 4 bases, J lost 5 bases, and 11 bases lay in between. This CDR3 is CASSRSRLETQYF. In nucleotides, the CDR3 is TGTGCCAGCAGCCGGTCGAGGTTGGAGACCCAGTACTTC.

V usage is TRBV7-2 and J usage is TRBJ1-2; 10 bases map to TRBD1. Germline trimming cut 5 bases from V and 8 bases from J; bases unmatched to any gene: 5. The CDR3 spans 13 residues. Germline CDR1 and CDR2: SGHTA and FQGNSA. The chain's CDR3 is CASSADRGHGYTF. CDR3 nucleotides: TGTGCCAGCAGCGCCGACAGGGGGCACGGCTACACCTTC.

CDR3 protein: CATQWPDTQYF. In DNA, the CDR3 is TGTGCCACCCAATGGCCAGATACGCAGTATTTT. The gene calls are TRBV2 and TRBJ2-3; no clear D gene. CDR3 length: 11 residues. V was shortened by 10 bases and J by 4 bases, with 9 bases between the two germline ends. CDR1 SNHLY and CDR2 FYNNEI come from the germline V gene. Complete variable domain (other parts from reference TRBV2 and TRBJ2-3): EPEVTQTPSHQVTQMGQEVILRCVPISNHLYFYWYRQILGQKVEFLVSFYNNEISEKSEIFDDQFSVERPDGSNFTLKIRSTKLEDSAMYFCATQWPDTQYFGPGTRLTVL.

This chain connects TRBV7-2 to TRBJ2-5; D may be TRBD1 (6 bases). The germline V gene has CDR1 SGHTA and CDR2 FQGNSA. This CDR3 contains 15 residues. The V gene lost 3 bases and the J gene lost 8 bases, with 19 bases spanning the gap. CDR3 residues: CASSFGQSFASTQYF. The CDR3 coding sequence is TGTGCCAGCAGCTTCGGACAGTCCTTCGCAAGTACCCAGTACTTC.

The chain uses TRBV5-1 and TRBJ1-2, with TRBD1 identical over 7 bases. Germline trimming cut 7 bases from V and 7 bases from J; bases unmatched to any gene: 16. The CDR3 covers 15 residues. Germline CDR1 is SGHRS and CDR2 is YFSETQ. CDR3 sequence reads: CASAAGTEIFGGYTF. DNA of the CDR3: TGCGCCAGCGCAGCCGGGACAGAGATCTTCGGTGGCTACACCTTC.

This clone was recorded only once. The J gene is TRBJ1-2, the V gene TRBV7-9, with TRBD1 matching over 11 bases. V lost 1 base, J lost 4 bases, and 5 bases stayed unmatched. CDR1 and CDR2 from the germline V gene are SEHNR and FQNEAQ (reference sequence). The CDR3 covers 16 residues. The CDR3, as DNA: TGTGCCAGCAGCTTAGTGTATGGGACAGGGGGCTATGGCTACACCTTC. As protein: CASSLVYGTGGYGYTF.

The chain recombines TRBV5-4 with TRBJ1-1; 12 nucleotides agree with TRBD1. The CDR3 loop spans 16 amino acids. Germline loops: CDR1 SGHNT, CDR2 YYREEE (reference sequence). V lost 0 bases to trimming and J lost 4 bases; unmatched junction nucleotides: 4. In nucleotides, the CDR3 is TGTGCCAGCAGCTTGGATGGGACAGGGGGCGGCACTGAAGCTTTCTTT. Translating it yields CASSLDGTGGGTEAFF. The entire variable domain, with the rest obtained from reference TRBV5-4 and TRBJ1-1, is as follows: ETGVTQSPTHLIKTRGQQVTLRCSSQSGHNTVSWYQQALGQGPQFIFQYYREEENGRGNFPPRFSGLQFPNYSSELNVNALELDDSALYLCASSLDGTGGGTEAFFGQGTRLTVV.

The genes are TRBV6-2 or TRBV6-3 and TRBJ1-5; tentative D call: TRBD1 (5 bases). The CDR3 has 15 residues. Germline loops: CDR1 MNHEY, CDR2 SVGEGT. V lost 3 bases to trimming and J lost 2 bases, with 11 bases between them. This CDR3 reads CASSYVRVGNQPQHF. Written as DNA, the CDR3 is TGTGCCAGCAGTTATGTCAGGGTCGGCAATCAGCCCCAGCATTTT.

The rearrangement links TRBV4-1 to TRBJ2-2; D is perhaps TRBD2 (5 bases). Germline V lookup: CDR1 MGHRA, CDR2 YSYEKL. The CDR3 is 16 residues long. Trimming took off 2 bases at V and 2 bases at J, with 12 bases between the two ends. CDR3 in amino acids: CASSQMALANTGELFF. The CDR3, as DNA: TGCGCCAGCAGCCAAATGGCGCTAGCAAACACCGGGGAGCTGTTTTTT.

This chain joins TRBV3-1 (or the pseudogene TRBV3-2) and TRBJ2-1, with TRBD2 identical over 12 bases. The CDR3 extends over 18 amino acids. CDR1 and CDR2 from the germline V gene are LGHDT and YNNKEL (reference sequence). Trimming at V came to 4 bases and at J to 0 bases, leaving 7 bases not matched to a gene. The CDR3 spells CASSPRTSGASSYNEQFF. Written as DNA, the CDR3 is TGTGCCAGCAGCCCTCGGACTAGCGGGGCTAGCTCCTACAATGAGCAGTTCTTC.

The J gene is TRBJ1-2, the V gene TRBV15; tentatively, D is TRBD1 (5 bases). Germline loops: CDR1 LNHNV, CDR2 YYDKDF (reference sequence). The V end was cut by 8 bases, the J end by 4 bases, with 17 bases between. The CDR3 totals 14 residues. The CDR3 region has the DNA TGTGCCACCGCCATTGAAGGGGAACTCTATGGCTACACCTTC. Translating gives CATAIEGELYGYTF.

The sample holds one count of this clone. The chain couples TRBV2 to TRBJ2-3; no clear D. Germline CDR1 reads SNHLY; CDR2 reads FYNNEI. V was clipped by 5 bases and J by 6 bases, with 12 bases between them. The CDR3 runs 13 residues. In DNA, the CDR3 is TGTGCCAGCAGTTACGGCTGGGCTGATACGCAGTATTTT. It yields the protein CASSYGWADTQYF.